This T cell receptor (beta chain) was documented in a study of control samples from healthy donors and cancer patients. CDR1 MDHEN and CDR2 SYDVKM come from the germline V gene. V was shortened by 3 bases and J by 6 bases, with 18 bases between the two germline ends. CDR3 length equals 16 residues. TCRdb's copy holds only in-frame clones and misses some; the assay was immunoSEQ multiplex PCR. The table lists under 150,000 clones, around 87% of them singletons, with 2.5% to 3.5% in the top ten. The V call is TRBV28, the J call TRBJ1-5; a weak D match, TRBD1 (5 bases). Source material: blood. This clonotype originated in a man between 60 and 75 years old in good health. CDR3 protein: CASSLFGALWGQPQHF. CDR3 nucleotide sequence: TGTGCCAGCAGTTTGTTCGGGGCTTTGTGGGGTCAGCCCCAGCATTTT.